One and the same sample provided the 22 T cell receptor beta chains below, sequenced in a study of blood T cell repertoires in COVID-19. Assay used: immunoSEQ multiplex PCR; TCRdb lists only in-frame clones, some missing. Of about 150,000 clones in the sample, roughly 89% were seen once. The source material was peripheral blood. These receptors all stem from a man aged 60 to 69 with active or convalescent COVID-19.

The chain employs TRBV10-3 and TRBJ1-2; 11 bases are a match to TRBD1. Germline CDR1 ENHRY, CDR2 SYGVKD. The ends lost 8 bases at V and 7 bases at J; junction bases unmatched: 3. The CDR3 is 12 amino acids. DNA of the CDR3: TGTGCCATCGGGGGGACAGGGGGTGGCTACACCTTC. Protein sequence: CAIGGTGGGYTF.

V and J are TRBV19 and TRBJ2-2; TRBD1 matches at 11 bases. The junction had 7 bases not matched to a gene; V was cut back by 4 bases and J by 3 bases. From germline, CDR1 is LNHDA and CDR2 SQIVND (reference sequence). This CDR3 region has 17 residues. This CDR3 is CASSRGQGGIDTGELFF. DNA for the CDR3: TGTGCCAGTAGTAGGGGACAGGGGGGGATAGACACCGGGGAGCTGTTTTTT.

The chain has TRBV19 and TRBJ2-7; 10 nucleotides agree with TRBD1. Germline trimming cut 10 bases from V and 5 bases from J; bases unmatched to any gene: 11. In germline, CDR1 is LNHDA, CDR2 SQIVND (reference sequence). The CDR3 length is 14 residues. The CDR3 spells CATTDRGLRNEQYF. CDR3 DNA: TGTGCCACCACAGACAGGGGGCTGCGAAACGAGCAGTACTTC.

This clone turned up a few times. This rearrangement joins TRBV10-1 to TRBJ2-7; 14 nucleotides agree with TRBD2. The length of the CDR3 is 16 residues. Germline V gene lookup returns CDR1 WNHNN and CDR2 SYGVQD (reference sequence). V gave up 6 bases and J gave up 2 bases; unmatched junction bases: 6. This CDR3 reads CASRAGTSGGPYEQYF. CDR3 DNA: TGCGCCAGCAGAGCCGGGACTAGCGGGGGCCCCTACGAGCAGTACTTC.

This clone was counted between two and nine times. The DNA of the CDR3 is TGTGCCAGCAGCTCCCAGCGGGCCCAGGGAGAGACCCAGTACTTC. It encodes CASSSQRAQGETQYF. The gene calls are TRBV7-2 and TRBJ2-5, with D possibly TRBD2 on 6 matching bases. CDR3 size: 15 residues. V was cut by 4 bases and J by 4 bases, with 16 bases left in between. From germline, CDR1 is SGHTA and CDR2 FQGNSA. Full variable domain (outside the CDR3, taken from reference TRBV7-2 and TRBJ2-5): GAGVSQSPSNKVTEKGKDVELRCDPISGHTALYWYRQSLGQGLEFLIYFQGNSAPDKSGLPSDRFSAERTGGSVSTLTIQRTQQEDSAVYLCASSSQRAQGETQYFGPGTRLLVL.

This clone was recorded a few times. This chain links TRBV30 with TRBJ1-5, with TRBD1 identical over 10 bases. With 5 bases clipped from V and 6 bases from J, the junction kept 7 bases outside the gene matches. CDR1 and CDR2 (germline): GTSNPN, SVGIG (reference sequence). The CDR3 spans 14 residues. CDR3 nucleotides: TGTGCCTGGGGCCGGGACAGGGGCGGTCAGCCCCAGCATTTT. This gives the protein CAWGRDRGGQPQHF.

The chain employs TRBV24-1 and TRBJ1-2; 8 bases map to TRBD1. Unmatched junction bases numbered 8, after V lost 6 bases and J lost 6 bases. CDR3 length: 14 residues. Germline V lookup: CDR1 KGHDR, CDR2 SFDVKD. CDR3 region: CATSPGGAGHGYTF. In DNA, the CDR3 is TGTGCCACCAGTCCAGGGGGCGCAGGGCATGGCTACACCTTC.

The chain recombines TRBV27 with TRBJ1-1; weak D call: TRBD1 (6 bases). Germline V CDR1 and CDR2: MNHEY, SMNVEV (reference sequence). V lost 1 base, J lost 6 bases, and 18 bases lay in between. This CDR3 is 16 amino acids long. The CDR3 bases are TGTGCCAGCAGTTTATTTTCGGGGGGCGCAATGGCTGAAGCTTTCTTT. Translation gives CASSLFSGGAMAEAFF.

The CDR3 reads CASSHRSWERGNNEQFF. CDR3 bases: TGTGCCAGCAGCCATAGGTCTTGGGAACGGGGGAACAATGAGCAGTTCTTC. The V and J genes are TRBV3-1 (or the pseudogene TRBV3-2) and TRBJ2-1; possibly TRBD2 for D (6 bases). V dropped 3 bases and J dropped 5 bases, with 20 bases sitting between them. This CDR3 has 17 amino acids. Per the germline V gene, CDR1 is LGHDT and CDR2 is YNNKEL (reference sequence).

The chain has TRBV18 and TRBJ1-2; tentative D call: TRBD1 (6 bases). V dropped 3 bases and J dropped 6 bases, with 17 bases sitting between them. The CDR3 is made up of 15 amino acids. The germline CDR1 and CDR2 sequences are KGHSH and LQKENI. This CDR3 reads CASSPSQNTGNGYTF. As DNA, the CDR3 is TGTGCCAGCTCACCCTCACAAAATACAGGGAATGGCTACACCTTC.

For this clone: Mismatch with germline at one junction end may stem from a read error. The chain has TRBV6-2 or TRBV6-3 and TRBJ2-5; 10 bases are a match to TRBD2. The CDR3 runs 15 residues. Germline V gene lookup returns CDR1 MNHEY and CDR2 SVGEGT. The CDR3 region has the DNA TGTGCCAGCAGCCACCGAACTAGCGGGGAAGAGGCCCAGTACTTC. The encoded protein is CASSHRTSGEEAQYF.

The chain links TRBV18 to TRBJ2-3; possibly TRBD2 for D (6 bases). The CDR3 is made up of 15 amino acids. The V gene lost 0 bases and the J gene lost 3 bases, with 10 bases spanning the gap. In germline, CDR1 is KGHSH, CDR2 LQKENI. The CDR3 loop reads CASSPPGGATDTQYF. The CDR3 nucleotides are TGTGCCAGCTCACCACCGGGAGGCGCTACAGATACGCAGTATTTT.

This chain links TRBV18 with TRBJ1-3; D may be TRBD1 (5 bases). Germline CDR1 and CDR2: KGHSH and LQKENI. This CDR3 is 15 amino acids long. Deletions cut 3 bases from V and 0 bases from J, with 9 bases between. CDR3: CASSPGGASGNTIYF. The DNA of the CDR3 is TGTGCCAGCTCACCGGGAGGGGCCTCTGGAAACACCATATATTTT.

The chain joins TRBV6-6 to TRBJ2-5; weak D call: TRBD1 (6 bases). Germline-derived CDR1 and CDR2 are MNHNY and SVGAGI (reference sequence). There are 13 residues in the CDR3. Trimming cost V 6 bases and J 4 bases, with 12 bases left between them. CDR3 region: CASSRGRGETQYF. The CDR3 bases are TGTGCCAGCAGCAGGGGACGGGGAGAGACCCAGTACTTC.

The chain couples TRBV7-2 to TRBJ2-7, with 11 bases that match TRBD2. This CDR3 is 15 amino acids long. Germline assignment: CDR1 SGHTA and CDR2 FQGNSA. V dropped 0 bases and J dropped 7; count of bases not matched to a gene: 5. CDR3 protein: CASSLAGLAGGEQYF. The CDR3 coding sequence is TGTGCCAGCAGCTTAGCGGGCCTAGCGGGAGGTGAGCAGTACTTC.

The genes are TRBV30 and TRBJ1-5, with TRBD1 as a possible D gene (5 bases). With 2 bases removed from V and 1 base from J, the gap between germline ends came to 9 bases. This CDR3 region has 14 residues. Germline V CDR1 and CDR2: GTSNPN, SVGIG (reference sequence). CDR3 sequence: CAWSPGESNQPQHF. Written as DNA, the CDR3 is TGTGCCTGGAGTCCGGGGGAGAGCAATCAGCCCCAGCATTTT.

CDR3 DNA sequence: TGTGCCACCAGCAGAGATGTATCCCCCCCCTACAATGAGCAGTTCTTC. Protein product: CATSRDVSPPYNEQFF. V gene TRBV15 combines with J gene TRBJ2-1; D remains unclear. The CDR3 totals 16 residues. V was clipped by 0 bases and J by 2 bases, with 11 bases between them. CDR1 is LNHNV and CDR2 is YYDKDF in the germline V gene (reference sequence).

J is TRBJ2-3 and V is TRBV4-2, with 8 bases fitting TRBD2. V lost 0 bases to trimming and J lost 0 bases; unmatched junction nucleotides: 8. The germline V gene has CDR1 LGHNA and CDR2 YNFKEQ. The CDR3 is 18 residues long. CDR3 region: CASSQDGGGGGSTDTQYF. Written as DNA, the CDR3 is TGTGCCAGCAGCCAAGATGGGGGCGGCGGGGGGAGCACAGATACGCAGTATTTT.

The chain joins TRBV2 to TRBJ1-5, with 7 bases matching TRBD1. Trimming at V came to 6 bases and at J to 4 bases, leaving 3 bases not matched to a gene. The length of the CDR3 is 13 residues. The germline gives CDR1 SNHLY, CDR2 FYNNEI. CDR3 protein: CASRTGLNQPQHF. The CDR3 DNA sequence: TGTGCCAGCAGGACAGGGTTGAATCAGCCCCAGCATTTT.

This chain uses TRBV30 with TRBJ1-5; a weak D match, TRBD1 (5 bases). The CDR3 runs to 14 residues. The germline gives CDR1 GTSNPN, CDR2 SVGIG (reference sequence). V dropped 2 bases and J dropped 6 bases, with 14 bases sitting between them. CDR3 loop: CAWSLAAGGQPQHF. In nucleotides, the CDR3 is TGTGCCTGGAGTCTGGCAGCCGGGGGTCAGCCCCAGCATTTT.

The chain combines TRBV10-2 with TRBJ2-2; D uncertain. The V end was cut by 5 bases, the J end by 1 base, with 8 bases between. The CDR3 is made up of 14 amino acids. Germline CDR1 is WSHSY and CDR2 is SAAADI. The CDR3 region has the DNA TGCGCCAGCAGTCCGTCAGGGAACACCGGGGAGCTGTTTTTT. Its translation: CASSPSGNTGELFF.

The rearrangement uses TRBV7-3 and TRBJ2-3; D is unclear. CDR1 is SGHTA, CDR2 FQGTGA, per germline. CDR3 length equals 13 residues. Between the trimmed V and J ends, which lost 1 base and 4 bases, there was a span of 6 bases. The CDR3 nucleotides are TGTGCCAGCAGCTTAAACCTAGCAGATACGCAGTATTTT. Protein sequence: CASSLNLADTQYF. Full variable domain (missing parts from reference TRBV7-3 and TRBJ2-3): GAGVSQTPSNKVTEKGKYVELRCDPISGHTALYWYRQSLGQGPEFLIYFQGTGAADDSGLPNDRFFAVRPEGSVSTLKIQRTERGDSAVYLCASSLNLADTQYFGPGTRLTVL.